This TCR beta chain emerged from a study of control samples from healthy donors and cancer patients. Profiled with immunoSEQ multiplex PCR; TCRdb holds only in-frame clones, not every one. This table holds about 34,000 clones, about 85% found once. This CDR3 comprises 13 residues. Trimming stripped 4 bases from V and 6 bases from J, with 12 bases between. CDR1 SGHNT and CDR2 YENEEA come from the germline V gene. V gene TRBV11-3 combines with J gene TRBJ1-2, with a possible D match to TRBD1 (5 bases). Specimen: PBMCs. This TCR was sampled from a woman aged 40 to 49 with lung cancer. In nucleotides, the CDR3 is TGTGCCAGCAGCTCTATCCGGGGGAATGGCTACACCTTC. Amino acid sequence: CASSSIRGNGYTF.